This T cell receptor (delta chain) emerged from a study of delta chains in infants with herpesvirus infections (dated 2023 in TCRdb). About the study as a whole: From birth, the study prospectively followed a Ugandan infant birth cohort to characterize gammadelta T cell responses to primary cytomegalovirus (CMV) infection. A public fetal Vdelta1/Vgamma8 gammadelta TCR clonotype was searched for in infants infected with CMV after birth. gammadelta TCRs were sequenced from PBMC obtained from 15 to 20 CMV-infected infants (one congenitally infected) and under 10 CMV-uninfected infants for whom sufficient sample was available. The previously published Belgian fetal and cord blood gammadelta TCR data were not generated in this cohort and were added only for comparison. Infant blood samples fell into approximate age groups of 1.5, 4, 8 and 12 months.

Findings and caveats that apply to the study as a whole: The public Vdelta1 clonotype appeared in about 20% of the 18 CMV-infected infants: three infected postnatally before 120 days of age, plus the congenitally infected infant. Detection of the public clonotype was limited to the first time point after infection, and the public clonotype was not found in uninfected infants or in infants infected after 120 days. The authors acknowledged a small sample size and a lack of race- or environment-matched controls, because almost all Ugandans acquire CMV before adulthood. In CMV-uninfected infants, the public clonotype might still exist at levels below the detection limit. Within Vdelta1 cells, the frequency of the public clonotype appeared to be inversely correlated with age at infection and to decay rapidly, seemingly not persisting past roughly two months.

This clone qualifies as large (0.1 to 1%). Its antigen is not yet known. No per-base quality is available; no much larger clone lies one base away. The library was made by RT-PCR. TCR cDNA was generated by reverse transcription of PBMC RNA with SuperScript II and gamma-chain- and delta-chain-specific primers. After purification with AMPure XP beads, the cDNA was amplified and indexed with Illumina adapters using the Nextera XT Index Kit. An Illumina MiSeq with a V2 300-cycle kit was used to sequence the gammadelta TCR libraries. In the paper's pipeline: Using MiXCR v2.1.12, CDR3 sequences were assembled, and reads were mapped onto D, J and V genes obtained from GenBank. VDJtools v1.2.1 was used to perform repertoire analyses of the CDR3 clonotypes. Identical DNA sequences were merged into single rows after TCRdb reprocessed the public reads with CATT. What appears here as the V and J calls and clone size reflects TCRdb's work, not the paper's. The sample table holds 350 to 450 delta-chain clones, of which around 13% were seen once. In total, the top ten clones hold around a sixth of the sample.

Pregnant women receiving prenatal care in Kampala, Uganda, were recruited, and the infants of these women were enrolled, with documentation of maternal HIV status required. Weekly visits were made to families, and infant clinical information, oral swabs and peripheral blood were collected beginning at 6 weeks of age and every 4 months thereafter. Blood was drawn into heparin tubes, and PBMC were isolated via Ficoll-Paque density gradient centrifugation and then cryopreserved. From the germline V gene, CDR1 is TSWWSYY and CDR2 is QGS. V is pared back by 4 bases and J by 0 bases, with 3 bases lying between the germline termini. The CDR3 goes from the cysteine to the phenylalanine over 12 residues. Only the CDR3 portion is preserved as DNA: 36 bases, with reading frame beginning at the first base.

This sequence uses TRDV1 and TRDJ1, with the D gene not confidently named. The TCR sequence derives from a human donor who was a Ugandan infant, either HIV-exposed or HIV-unexposed (not recorded which). Sequencing was performed on peripheral blood, taken at time point 1 of longitudinal follow-up. The encoded CDR3 is CALGGDTDKLIF. The bases are TGTGCTCTTGGGGGAGACACCGATAAACTCATCTTT.